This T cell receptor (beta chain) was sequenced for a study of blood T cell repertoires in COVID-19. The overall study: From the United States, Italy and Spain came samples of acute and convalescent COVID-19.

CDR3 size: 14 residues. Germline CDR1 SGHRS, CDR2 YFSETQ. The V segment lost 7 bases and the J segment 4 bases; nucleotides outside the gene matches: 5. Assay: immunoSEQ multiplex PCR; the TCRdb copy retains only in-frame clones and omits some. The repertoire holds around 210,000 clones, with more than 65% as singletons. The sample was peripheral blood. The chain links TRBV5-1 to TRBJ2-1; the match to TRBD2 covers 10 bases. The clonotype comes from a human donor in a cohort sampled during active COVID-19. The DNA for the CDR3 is TGCGCCAGCGGTTCGACTAGCGGGTACAATGAGCAGTTCTTC. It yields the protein CASGSTSGYNEQFF.